This T cell receptor beta chain was observed in a study of Ad26.COV2.S vaccination and SARS-CoV-2 variants. Sequenced by immunoSEQ multiplex PCR; TCRdb stores in-frame clones only, minus some. Altogether approximately 400,000 clones are present, approximately 90% being singletons, with the ten largest covering under 4%. For this clone: Other DNA sequences in the same sample also yield this CDR3.

This receptor was identified in a human donor who had recovered from COVID-19. Sequenced material: peripheral blood, taken after recovery from COVID-19.

In nucleotides, the CDR3 is TGTGCCAGCAGTTTGGGAAACACTGAAGCTTTCTTT. Amino acids: CASSLGNTEAFF. This chain links TRBV12-3 or TRBV12-4 with TRBJ1-1; D not resolved. The V and J ends lost 3 bases and 2 bases respectively, with 4 bases between them. This CDR3 is 12 amino acids long.